The next 24 T cell receptor beta chains were all read from a single sample in a study of patients and donors after allogeneic stem cell transplantation. In TCRdb, the RT-PCR reads were re-called with MiXCR into one record per CDR3 protein. This sample has about 88,000 distinct CDR3 sequences; about 48% occur once, and the top ten carry 60% to 65%. The material sequenced was blood, either unsorted or a sorted T cell fraction (not recorded which). The receptors derive from a human donor who was either an allogeneic HSCT recipient or a stem cell or donor lymphocyte infusion donor (not recorded which). It is not recorded whose cells these are; they may come from a transplant donor.

The genes are TRBV4-2 and TRBJ1-1, with D uncertain. V was trimmed by 1 base and J by 6 bases, leaving 9 bases between them. The CDR3 length is 13 residues. Germline assignment: CDR1 LGHNA and CDR2 YNFKEQ. The DNA of the CDR3 is TGTGCCAGCAGCCAAGGAGGGCGGGCTGAAGCTTTCTTT. Encoded protein: CASSQGGRAEAFF.

The DNA for the CDR3 is TGTGCCAGCAGCCGGGACAGTCTCTACACTGAAGCTTTCTTT. Protein: CASSRDSLYTEAFF. V gene TRBV14 combines with J gene TRBJ1-1; TRBD1 matches at 7 bases. Germline V gene lookup returns CDR1 SGHDN and CDR2 FVKESK. V was clipped by 4 bases and J by 3 bases; unmatched bases: 5. The CDR3 is made up of 14 amino acids.

There are a few counts of this clonotype. V usage is TRBV28 and J usage is TRBJ2-1; the D gene is possibly TRBD1 (6 bases). CDR3 length equals 14 residues. Per germline, CDR1 MDHEN and CDR2 SYDVKM. CDR3 in amino acids: CAGGSASSYNEQFF. CDR3 DNA: TGTGCAGGGGGTAGCGCGAGCTCCTACAATGAGCAGTTCTTC.

The genes are TRBV7-6 and TRBJ1-1; D remains ambiguous. The CDR3 spans 13 residues. In germline, CDR1 is SGHVS, CDR2 FNYEAQ. Trimming removed 7 bases at V and 4 bases at J, with 13 bases between. CDR3 sequence reads: CASTTTLGTEAFF. In nucleotides, the CDR3 is TGTGCCAGCACTACCACCCTGGGCACTGAAGCTTTCTTT. Full variable domain (remainder filled in from reference TRBV7-6 and TRBJ1-1): GAGVSQSPRYKVTKRGQDVALRCDPISGHVSLYWYRQALGQGPEFLTYFNYEAQQDKSGLPNDRFSAERPEGSISTLTIQRTEQRDSAMYRCASTTTLGTEAFFGQGTRLTVV.

The chain employs TRBV7-9 and TRBJ2-1; TRBD2 might be the D (6 bases). Trimming shortened V by 5 bases and J by 1 base, and 21 bases separated the two germline ends. Per germline, CDR1 SEHNR and CDR2 FQNEAQ (reference sequence). There are 18 residues in the CDR3. In DNA form, the CDR3 reads TGTGCCAGCAGCCATCTCGGGAGACTAGTTCTGTCCTACAATGAGCAGTTCTTC. This translates into CASSHLGRLVLSYNEQFF.

In its sample, this clonotype was seen once. The rearrangement uses TRBV5-6 and TRBJ2-2; 7 nucleotides align to TRBD1. Losses at the gene ends were 3 bases for V and 0 bases for J; bases not matched to a gene: 14. Germline loops: CDR1 SGHDT, CDR2 YYEEEE. CDR3 size: 19 residues. The CDR3 DNA is TGTGCCAGCAGCTCGCCGGGACAGACTTACCACCCGAACACCGGGGAGCTGTTTTTT. Translated: CASSSPGQTYHPNTGELFF.

This chain links TRBV4-1 with TRBJ1-2; tentative D call: TRBD1 (5 bases). The germline V gene has CDR1 MGHRA and CDR2 YSYEKL. This CDR3 comprises 14 residues. V lost 0 bases and J 6 bases, leaving 11 bases between the germline ends. The CDR3 region is CASSQDGQGDGYTF. The DNA of the CDR3 is TGCGCCAGCAGCCAAGATGGTCAGGGCGATGGCTACACCTTC.

The chain couples TRBV27 to TRBJ1-2; TRBD1 is a possible D gene (6 bases). The V end was cut by 3 bases, the J end by 3 bases, with 17 bases between. Looked up from germline, CDR1 is MNHEY and CDR2 is SMNVEV (reference sequence). The CDR3 has 16 residues. CDR3 residues: CASSFGIGGGYYGYTF. CDR3 coding DNA: TGTGCCAGCAGTTTCGGAATAGGGGGAGGCTACTATGGCTACACCTTC.

This clonotype was seen a few times. This rearrangement joins TRBV12-3 or TRBV12-4 to TRBJ1-2; TRBD1 aligns across 7 bases. The CDR3 totals 16 residues. J gave up 0 bases and V 6 bases, and 10 bases lay outside the gene matches. In nucleotides, the CDR3 is TGTGCCAGCAGCGCCGACAGGGCTGGAACTAACTATGGCTACACCTTC. This codes for CASSADRAGTNYGYTF.

V is TRBV30 and J is TRBJ1-1; no clear D gene. V was trimmed by 0 bases and J by 1 base, leaving 15 bases between them. Germline lookup yields CDR1 GTSNPN and CDR2 SVGIG (reference sequence). The CDR3 totals 16 residues. The CDR3: CAWSVPPVWGNTEAFF. For the CDR3, the DNA is TGTGCCTGGAGTGTCCCCCCGGTATGGGGGAACACTGAAGCTTTCTTT.

This clonotype was counted a single time. The genes are TRBV5-5 and TRBJ1-2; no definite D call. V dropped 4 bases and J dropped 5 bases, with 9 bases sitting between them. CDR1 is SGHKS, CDR2 YYEKEE, per germline (reference sequence). The CDR3 is made up of 12 amino acids. The CDR3 sequence is CASSPMLYGYTF. The CDR3 DNA is TGTGCCAGCAGCCCAATGCTGTATGGCTACACCTTC.

The chain links TRBV5-1 to TRBJ2-1, with 11 bases lining up with TRBD2. After removal of 4 bases from V and 5 bases from J, the junction contained 5 bases not matched to a gene. Germline V gives CDR1 SGHRS, CDR2 YFSETQ. The CDR3 totals 15 residues. CDR3 residues: CASSPKLAGDNEQFF. The CDR3, as DNA: TGCGCCAGCAGCCCCAAACTAGCGGGAGACAATGAGCAGTTCTTC.

The genes are TRBV11-2 and TRBJ1-2; D unclear. The V gene lost 2 bases and the J gene lost 8 bases, with 15 bases spanning the gap. Looked up from germline, CDR1 is SGHAT and CDR2 is FQNNGV. CDR3 size: 14 residues. For the CDR3, the DNA is TGTGCCAGCAGCTTATCTGGTAGCCGCTACGGCTACACCTTC. Its translation is CASSLSGSRYGYTF.

The chain joins TRBV20-1 to TRBJ2-4; tentative D call: TRBD1 (5 bases). Germline CDR1 DFQATT, CDR2 SNEGSKA (reference sequence). This CDR3 comprises 14 residues. The V end lost 4 bases, the J end lost 0 bases, and 10 bases lay between the germline ends. The CDR3 nucleotides are TGCAGTGCTATAGCTGGGGCAGCCAAAAACATTCAGTACTTC. It codes for CSAIAGAAKNIQYF.

V and J are TRBV6-2 or TRBV6-3 and TRBJ2-1, with 9 positions matching TRBD2. J lost 0 bases, V lost 2 bases, and 8 bases had no gene match. Germline CDR1 and CDR2: MNHEY and SVGEGT. There are 18 residues in the CDR3. CDR3 residues: CASSYTIAGAFSYNEQFF. The DNA for the CDR3 is TGTGCCAGCAGTTACACCATAGCGGGAGCGTTCTCCTACAATGAGCAGTTCTTC.

V gene TRBV7-2 combines with J gene TRBJ1-3, with unresolved D. Trimming shortened V by 5 bases and J by 4 bases, and 9 bases separated the two germline ends. Germline V gene data show CDR1 as SGHTA and CDR2 as FQGNSA. This CDR3 is built from 13 residues. CDR3 sequence (DNA): TGTGCCAGCAGCACCGGGATCGGAAACACCATATATTTT. Amino acid sequence: CASSTGIGNTIYF.

The rearrangement joins TRBV2 to TRBJ1-2; D is perhaps TRBD1 (5 bases). This CDR3 comprises 14 residues. The germline V gene encodes CDR1 SNHLY and CDR2 FYNNEI. The V and J ends lost 0 bases and 8 bases respectively, with 13 bases between them. Here the CDR3 reads CASSEAGGIGGYTF. The CDR3 DNA reads as TGTGCCAGCAGTGAAGCGGGGGGAATTGGAGGCTACACCTTC.

The chain couples TRBV12-3 or TRBV12-4 to TRBJ2-5, with a tentative D call TRBD2 (6 bases). Trimming pared 2 bases from V and 6 bases from J, leaving 13 bases between. This CDR3 comprises 14 residues. This CDR3 reads CASSLNPGEKTQYF. As DNA, the CDR3 is TGTGCCAGCAGTTTAAACCCGGGGGAAAAGACCCAGTACTTC.

The chain uses TRBV6-5 and TRBJ1-1; a weak D match, TRBD1 (6 bases). CDR3 length: 14 residues. The germline V and J ends were trimmed by 5 bases and 0 bases, with 10 bases remaining between them. Germline CDR1 is MNHEY and CDR2 is SVGAGI. The CDR3 coding sequence is TGTGCCAGCAGTAACGGGGGCGTGAACACTGAAGCTTTCTTT. Protein sequence: CASSNGGVNTEAFF.

The chain joins TRBV7-9 to TRBJ2-7, with D possibly being TRBD2 (6 bases). Trimming removed 1 base from V and 5 bases from J, with 9 bases in between. This CDR3 is built from 13 residues. The V gene's germline CDR1 is SEHNR and CDR2 FQNEAQ (reference sequence). The CDR3, as DNA: TGTGCCAGCAGCTTAGTGGGAGGCGACGAGCAGTACTTC. Translating it yields CASSLVGGDEQYF.

This clonotype has just one count. This CDR3 reads CSASFSGSYEQYF. DNA for the CDR3: TGCAGTGCTAGTTTCAGCGGGAGTTACGAGCAGTACTTC. The V and J genes are TRBV20-1 and TRBJ2-7; 8 bases are a match to TRBD2. The trim removed 3 bases at V and 4 bases at J, leaving 5 bases unmatched. The CDR3 totals 13 residues. Germline lookup yields CDR1 DFQATT and CDR2 SNEGSKA (reference sequence).

This clonotype has only a few counts. This rearrangement joins TRBV20-1 to TRBJ1-5; D gene unclear. This CDR3 is built from 12 residues. Trimming shortened V by 8 bases and J by 0 bases, and 8 bases separated the two germline ends. Germline lookup yields CDR1 DFQATT and CDR2 SNEGSKA (reference sequence). CDR3 protein: CSSGVSNQPQHF. As DNA, the CDR3 is TGCAGTTCAGGAGTTAGCAATCAGCCCCAGCATTTT.

This clonotype was seen a handful of times. This chain links TRBV6-5 with TRBJ1-1; tentative D call: TRBD1 (6 bases). In germline, CDR1 is MNHEY, CDR2 SVGAGI. Trimming took off 6 bases at V and 11 bases at J, with 19 bases between the two ends. CDR3 length: 13 residues. In nucleotides, the CDR3 is TGTGCCAGCAGCCGTCCCGGGACATTTACGGCTTTCTTT. Protein product: CASSRPGTFTAFF.

This sequence joins TRBV6-1 and TRBJ1-1; D uncertain. CDR3 length equals 13 residues. Germline assignment: CDR1 MNHNS and CDR2 SASEGT. V was cut by 4 bases and J by 5 bases, with 11 bases left in between. In DNA, the CDR3 is TGTGCCAGCAGTGCTATTATTGGGACTGAAGCTTTCTTT. Translating gives CASSAIIGTEAFF.